The sequence of this TCR beta chain was determined in a study of T cell repertoires in aging, cancer and after chemotherapy. General study findings and limits: Rebound thymic output was suggested by rising median generation probability during chemotherapy in each cancer cohort.

TRB rearrangements spanning V, D and J were amplified using mixed TRB-A/B primers. TCRdb re-derived calls from the multiplex PCR reads in MiXCR, one entry per CDR3 protein. The data hold around 4,000 distinct CDR3 sequences, with approximately 23% observed a single time. This clonotype is deemed medium-sized. What it recognizes is unknown. TCR beta rearrangements were amplified from peripheral blood genomic DNA. The material sequenced was blood. The origin of this receptor is a human donor in good health. The donor label of this sample is uncertain.

The CDR3: CASSYSTTSGRAPNEQFF. As DNA, the CDR3 is TGTGCCAGCAGTTACTCGACCACTAGCGGGAGGGCCCCCAATGAGCAGTTCTTC. The chain employs TRBV6-5 and TRBJ2-1; TRBD2 aligns across 13 bases. The CDR3 sequence is 18 residues long. Germline assignment: CDR1 MNHEY and CDR2 SVGAGI. Trimming cost V 0 bases and J 6 bases; bases outside gene matches: 8.